This TCR beta chain came from a study of CD8 T cells in ankylosing spondylitis. Each CDR3 protein is one row after TCRdb ran MiXCR on the 5' RACE reads. The profile covers about 540,000 distinct CDR3 sequences, with approximately 12% appearing a single time and 6.8% taken by the ten largest. This clonotype occurred once. The antigen is undetermined. Findings and caveats of the study: Clones linked to disease, bearing a CD8+ phenotype, were relatively rare in peripheral blood. It appeared that ankylosing spondylitis blood was characterized by a TCR beta motif of under ten highly homologous variants. The study looked at matched synovial fluid samples from ankylosing spondylitis patients. Disease-linked clones were reported to be significantly enriched there.

CDR1 and CDR2 from the germline V gene are SQVTM and ANQGSEA. V was pared by 8 bases and J by 1 base, with 15 bases of the junction left unmatched. CDR3 length: 17 residues. The chain combines TRBV29-1 with TRBJ2-4; 9 bases fit TRBD1. The TCR originated in a male donor with ankylosing spondylitis. What was sequenced was blood, either unsorted or a sorted T cell fraction (not recorded which). In DNA, the CDR3 is TGCAGCTCAGAAAGGACAGGGGAGGGGAAGGCCAAAAACATTCAGTACTTC. Translating gives CSSERTGEGKAKNIQYF.